Below, 9 T cell receptor beta chains from the same sample are listed, as sequenced in a study of OX40 agonist ivuxolimab in advanced cancers. Produced via immunoSEQ multiplex PCR; TCRdb's table is partial and in-frame only. The sample has approximately 70,000 clones, roughly 87% seen once. The sample here was CD4+ or CD8+ T cells sorted from blood, taken in a trial of the OX40 agonist ivuxolimab. The receptors stem from an adult with an advanced solid tumor such as melanoma, head and neck, liver or kidney cancer.

The J gene is TRBJ2-4, the V gene TRBV5-1, with TRBD2 as a possible D gene (5 bases). Germline CDR1 reads SGHRS; CDR2 reads YFSETQ. The CDR3 totals 15 residues. The V and J ends lost 0 bases and 0 bases respectively, with 7 bases between them. In DNA form, the CDR3 reads TGCGCCAGCAGCTTGGACGGACTAGCCAAAAACATTCAGTACTTC. It yields the protein CASSLDGLAKNIQYF.

CDR3 sequence: CASSPRGNYEQYF. The CDR3 DNA is TGTGCCAGCAGTCCGAGGGGGAACTACGAGCAGTACTTC. The rearrangement uses TRBV27 and TRBJ2-5; D possibly corresponds to TRBD1 (6 bases). The end of the DNA fits TRBJ2-7 better, so the J call may be wrong. The CDR3 spans 13 residues. Germline V lookup: CDR1 MNHEY, CDR2 SMNVEV (reference sequence).

This clone was seen just once. The J gene is TRBJ1-2, the V gene TRBV7-3; TRBD1 matches at 7 bases. CDR1 is SGHTA, CDR2 FQGTGA, per germline. The CDR3 covers 13 residues. The V gene end was trimmed by 5 bases and the J gene end by 2 bases; junction bases not matched to a gene: 2. The DNA of the CDR3 is TGTGCCAGCAGCCGGGACAGCAACTATGGCTACACCTTC. This gives the protein CASSRDSNYGYTF.

This clone was counted between two and nine times. The chain carries TRBV7-2 and TRBJ1-4; the D gene is possibly TRBD1 (6 bases). The V and J ends lost 4 bases and 4 bases respectively, with 10 bases between them. Germline assignment: CDR1 SGHTA and CDR2 FQGNSA. The CDR3 spans 14 residues. CDR3 coding DNA: TGTGCCAGCAGCTCGGGGGCGTATAATGAAAAACTGTTTTTT. This codes for CASSSGAYNEKLFF.

The chain employs TRBV29-1 and TRBJ2-2; D remains ambiguous. The CDR3 is 12 amino acids. CDR1 and CDR2 from the germline V gene are SQVTM and ANQGSEA. V lost 7 bases, J lost 6 bases, and 12 bases lay in between. Here the CDR3 reads CSAQVNSGELFF. CDR3 bases: TGCAGCGCTCAAGTTAACTCCGGGGAGCTGTTTTTT.

A remark on this clone: Distinct nucleotide sequences in the sample also encode this CDR3. The V gene is TRBV5-1, the J gene TRBJ2-3; no definite D call. CDR1 and CDR2 (germline): SGHRS, YFSETQ. V lost 0 bases and J 2 bases, leaving 7 bases between the germline ends. The CDR3 is 14 amino acids. CDR3 loop: CASSLGSSTDTQYF. CDR3 nucleotide sequence: TGCGCCAGCAGCTTGGGGAGTTCCACAGATACGCAGTATTTT.

The genes are TRBV30 and TRBJ2-1; 11 positions match TRBD2. CDR1 and CDR2 (germline): GTSNPN, SVGIG (reference sequence). There are 16 residues in the CDR3. V was pared by 0 bases and J by 9 bases, with 10 bases of the junction left unmatched. The CDR3: CAWSVTTSGSWGEQFF. Here the CDR3 DNA reads TGTGCCTGGAGTGTCACAACTAGCGGGAGTTGGGGTGAGCAGTTCTTC.

The genes are TRBV10-3 and TRBJ2-7; the match to TRBD2 covers 8 bases. This CDR3 has 14 residues. Trimming cost V 3 bases and J 3 bases; bases outside gene matches: 4. Per germline, CDR1 ENHRY and CDR2 SYGVKD. The CDR3 region has the DNA TGTGCCATCAGTGACAAGCGGGGGCTCTACGAGCAGTACTTC. Protein sequence: CAISDKRGLYEQYF.

This chain connects TRBV6-5 to TRBJ2-7, with 10 bases lining up with TRBD1. J was trimmed by 4 bases and V by 0 bases; bases with no gene match: 0. The CDR3 totals 14 residues. Germline V gene sequence: CDR1 MNHEY, CDR2 SVGAGI. The CDR3 is CASSYSGQGYEQYF. The CDR3 region has the DNA TGTGCCAGCAGTTACTCGGGACAGGGGTACGAGCAGTACTTC.